What follows are 10 T cell receptor beta chains derived from one specimen sequenced in a study of OX40 agonist ivuxolimab in advanced cancers. The repertoire was sequenced with immunoSEQ multiplex PCR; TCRdb's copy has only in-frame clones and lacks some. The sample contains roughly 8,600 clones, nearly 90% of which appear only once. The source was CD4+ or CD8+ T cells sorted from blood, collected in a trial of the OX40 agonist ivuxolimab. The receptors derive from an adult with an advanced solid tumor such as melanoma, head and neck, liver or kidney cancer.

V is TRBV7-2 and J is TRBJ2-3, with D tentatively TRBD2 (7 bases). The CDR3 covers 17 residues. Per the germline V gene, CDR1 is SGHTA and CDR2 is FQGNSA. The V end was cut by 6 bases, the J end by 0 bases, with 19 bases between. This CDR3 reads CASRLGGSGLSTDTQYF. The CDR3 coding sequence is TGTGCCAGCAGACTAGGGGGGTCGGGACTAAGCACAGATACGCAGTATTTT. The entire variable domain, with the rest obtained from reference TRBV7-2 and TRBJ2-3, is as follows: GAGVSQSPSNKVTEKGKDVELRCDPISGHTALYWYRQSLGQGLEFLIYFQGNSAPDKSGLPSDRFSAERTGGSVSTLTIQRTQQEDSAVYLCASRLGGSGLSTDTQYFGPGTRLTVL.

This sequence joins TRBV5-5 and TRBJ2-7; D ambiguous. Germline V gene sequence: CDR1 SGHKS, CDR2 YYEKEE (reference sequence). The CDR3 has 14 residues. Trimming pared 0 bases from V and 1 base from J, leaving 8 bases between. The CDR3 DNA reads TGTGCCAGCAGCTTGGTAGGCCGATCCTACGAGCAGTACGTC. This translates into CASSLVGRSYEQYV.

This rearrangement joins TRBV2 to TRBJ1-1; 7 bases match TRBD1. There are 15 residues in the CDR3. The germline V gene has CDR1 SNHLY and CDR2 FYNNEI. Losses at the gene ends were 7 bases for V and 0 bases for J; bases not matched to a gene: 8. The CDR3 sequence: CASIWDSYMNTEAFF. CDR3 sequence (DNA): TGTGCCAGCATTTGGGACAGCTACATGAACACTGAAGCTTTCTTT.

This sequence joins TRBV6-5 and TRBJ2-3, with TRBD2 matching over 10 bases. The CDR3 length is 15 residues. Germline V gene sequence: CDR1 MNHEY, CDR2 SVGAGI. The V segment lost 4 bases and the J segment 2 bases; nucleotides outside the gene matches: 3. CDR3 region: CASSWTSGLTDTQYF. CDR3 coding DNA: TGTGCCAGCAGTTGGACTAGCGGACTCACAGATACGCAGTATTTT.

This clone was recorded once. The chain couples TRBV5-1 to TRBJ2-1; weak D call: TRBD1 (7 bases). V lost 0 bases to trimming and J lost 4 bases, with 17 bases between them. The germline gives CDR1 SGHRS, CDR2 YFSETQ. The CDR3 totals 17 residues. As DNA, the CDR3 is TGCGCCAGCAGCTTGGCCGCAGGGGGGTCCACTTACAATGAGCAGTTCTTC. Protein sequence: CASSLAAGGSTYNEQFF.

The rearrangement links TRBV18 to TRBJ2-7; D is uncertain. CDR1 and CDR2 from the germline V gene are KGHSH and LQKENI. The V end was cut by 2 bases, the J end by 2 bases, with 10 bases between. This CDR3 has 14 residues. For the CDR3, the DNA is TGTGCCAGCTCACCAGGGAACAGACCCTACGAGCAGTACGTC. Protein sequence: CASSPGNRPYEQYV.

The rearrangement links TRBV4-3 to TRBJ2-1; 8 bases align to TRBD1. The CDR3 runs to 18 residues. Germline CDR1 and CDR2: LGHNA and YSLEER. V dropped 2 bases and J dropped 0; count of bases not matched to a gene: 9. The CDR3 sequence: CASSQSHRGDSSYNEQFF. The DNA for the CDR3 is TGCGCCAGCAGCCAAAGTCACAGGGGGGACAGCTCCTACAATGAGCAGTTCTTC.

This clone was found once. The chain couples TRBV5-5 to TRBJ1-2; D ambiguous. Germline assignment: CDR1 SGHKS and CDR2 YYEKEE (reference sequence). This CDR3 is 13 amino acids long. Trimming removed 7 bases from V and 4 bases from J, with 14 bases in between. CDR3 in amino acids: CASFSRKTYGYTF. Here the CDR3 DNA reads TGTGCCAGCTTCTCGCGAAAGACCTATGGCTACACCTTC.

The rearrangement joins TRBV6-1 to TRBJ1-4; D gene ambiguous. CDR3 length: 12 amino acids. The ends were cut back, 10 bases at V and 5 bases at J, with 11 bases in the middle. Germline values: CDR1 MNHNS, CDR2 SASEGT. The CDR3 sequence is CATDPGNEKLFF. In DNA, the CDR3 is TGTGCCACCGATCCCGGGAATGAAAAACTGTTTTTT.

The chain carries TRBV2 and TRBJ1-1; possible D gene TRBD1, 5 bases. Trimming cost V 6 bases and J 4 bases, with 12 bases left between them. Germline assignment: CDR1 SNHLY and CDR2 FYNNEI. The CDR3 covers 13 residues. CDR3 protein: CASSPQGFTEAFF. The CDR3 region has the DNA TGTGCCAGCAGCCCCCAGGGATTCACTGAAGCTTTCTTT.